Below are 3 T cell receptor beta chains sequenced from a single sample in a study of blood T cell repertoires in COVID-19. Some clones are missing from TCRdb's copy, which holds only in-frame ones; the method was immunoSEQ multiplex PCR. The table includes about 260,000 clones, 85% to 90% detected once. Source material: PBMCs or T cells enriched from blood (not recorded which). The source of these receptors is a woman aged 18 to 35 who had recovered from COVID-19.

This sequence joins TRBV7-9 and TRBJ1-4; D unresolved. V was clipped by 0 bases and J by 6 bases, with 14 bases between them. From germline, CDR1 is SEHNR and CDR2 FQNEAQ (reference sequence). The CDR3 extends over 16 amino acids. CDR3 protein: CASSLAGGGWHEKLFF. CDR3 nucleotides: TGTGCCAGCAGCTTAGCCGGCGGAGGGTGGCATGAAAAACTGTTTTTT.

The chain couples TRBV4-1 to TRBJ2-2, with TRBD2 matching over 9 bases. The J segment lost 2 bases and the V segment lost 4 bases, leaving 2 bases of the junction unmatched. The length of the CDR3 is 15 residues. Germline V gene data show CDR1 as MGHRA and CDR2 as YSYEKL. CDR3 residues: CASSLRGGNTGELFF. Here the CDR3 DNA reads TGCGCCAGCAGCCTGCGGGGGGGCAACACCGGGGAGCTGTTTTTT.

The chain employs TRBV5-1 and TRBJ1-1, with D perhaps matching TRBD1 (6 bases). In germline, CDR1 is SGHRS, CDR2 YFSETQ. V was shortened by 0 bases and J by 4 bases, with 10 bases between the two germline ends. The CDR3 covers 14 residues. The CDR3 DNA sequence: TGCGCCAGCAGCTTGGCCACACAGGGCACTGAAGCTTTCTTT. Translated: CASSLATQGTEAFF.